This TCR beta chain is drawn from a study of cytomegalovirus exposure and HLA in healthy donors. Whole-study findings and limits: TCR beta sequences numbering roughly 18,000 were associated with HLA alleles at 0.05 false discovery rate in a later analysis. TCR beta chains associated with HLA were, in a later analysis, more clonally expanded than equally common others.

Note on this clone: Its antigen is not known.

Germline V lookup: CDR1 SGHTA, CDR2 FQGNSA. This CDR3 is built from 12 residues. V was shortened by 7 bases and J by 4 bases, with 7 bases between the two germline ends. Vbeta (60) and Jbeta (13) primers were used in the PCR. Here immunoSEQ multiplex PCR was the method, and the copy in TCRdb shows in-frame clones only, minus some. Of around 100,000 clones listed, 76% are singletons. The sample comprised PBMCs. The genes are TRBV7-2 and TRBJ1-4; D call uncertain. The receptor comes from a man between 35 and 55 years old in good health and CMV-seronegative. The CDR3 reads CASNYGNEKLFF. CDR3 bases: TGTGCCAGCAACTATGGTAATGAAAAACTGTTTTTT.